The clone carrying this TCR beta chain was counted at least ten times. The data stem from a study of T cells in Graves' hyperthyroidism and ophthalmopathy. Amplification of TCR beta CDR3 regions used RNA as the template. A first-round RT-PCR of the TCR CDR3 used the HTBI primer set. Using its own MiXCR run on the multiplex PCR reads, TCRdb lists one record per CDR3 protein. The profile shows about 400,000 distinct CDR3 sequences, around 13% of them singletons. The sequenced sample consisted of blood. This clonotype originated in a woman aged 30 to 39 with Graves' ophthalmopathy.

The CDR3 is CASSLYSTNYGYTF. DNA for the CDR3: TGTGCCAGCAGCTTGTACAGTACGAACTATGGCTACACCTTC. The V call is TRBV7-9, the J call TRBJ1-2; D uncertain. With 3 bases removed from V and 2 bases from J, the gap between germline ends came to 10 bases. Germline CDR1 SEHNR, CDR2 FQNEAQ (reference sequence). The CDR3 spans 14 residues.